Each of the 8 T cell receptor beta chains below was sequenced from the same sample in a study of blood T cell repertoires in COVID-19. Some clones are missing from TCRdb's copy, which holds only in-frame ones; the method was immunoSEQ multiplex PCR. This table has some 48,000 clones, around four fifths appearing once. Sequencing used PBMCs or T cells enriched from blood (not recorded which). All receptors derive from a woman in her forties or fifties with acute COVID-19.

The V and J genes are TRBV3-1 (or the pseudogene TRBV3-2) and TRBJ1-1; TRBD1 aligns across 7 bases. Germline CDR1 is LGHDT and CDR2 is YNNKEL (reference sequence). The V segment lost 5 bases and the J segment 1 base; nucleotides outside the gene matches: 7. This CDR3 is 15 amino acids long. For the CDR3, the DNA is TGTGCCAGCAGCAAGGGACAGCCTCAGAACACTGAAGCTTTCTTT. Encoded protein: CASSKGQPQNTEAFF.

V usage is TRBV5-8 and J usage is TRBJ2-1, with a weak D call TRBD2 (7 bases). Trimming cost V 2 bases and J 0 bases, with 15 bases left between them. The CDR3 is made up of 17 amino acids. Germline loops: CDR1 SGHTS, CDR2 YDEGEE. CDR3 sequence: CASSLSWGGGSYNEQFF. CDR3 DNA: TGTGCCAGCAGCTTAAGCTGGGGGGGCGGCTCCTACAATGAGCAGTTCTTC.

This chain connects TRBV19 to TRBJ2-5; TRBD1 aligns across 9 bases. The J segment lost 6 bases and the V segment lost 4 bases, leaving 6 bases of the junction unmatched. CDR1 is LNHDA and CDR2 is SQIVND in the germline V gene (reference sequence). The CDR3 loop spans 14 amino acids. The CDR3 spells CASSSTGGVQTQYF. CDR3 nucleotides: TGTGCCAGTAGTAGCACAGGGGGCGTACAGACCCAGTACTTC.

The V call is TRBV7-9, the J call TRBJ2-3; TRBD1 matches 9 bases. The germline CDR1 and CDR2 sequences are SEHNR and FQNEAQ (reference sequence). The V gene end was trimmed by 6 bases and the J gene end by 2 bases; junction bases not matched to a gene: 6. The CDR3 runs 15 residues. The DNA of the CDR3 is TGTGCCAGCAGGCCGGGGACAGGGACCACAGATACGCAGTATTTT. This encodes CASRPGTGTTDTQYF.

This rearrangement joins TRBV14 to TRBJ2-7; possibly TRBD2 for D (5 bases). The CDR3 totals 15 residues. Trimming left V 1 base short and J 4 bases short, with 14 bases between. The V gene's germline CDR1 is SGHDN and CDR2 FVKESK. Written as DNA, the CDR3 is TGTGCCAGCAGCCAAGGACTCGGGGTTCAATACGAGCAGTACTTC. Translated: CASSQGLGVQYEQYF.

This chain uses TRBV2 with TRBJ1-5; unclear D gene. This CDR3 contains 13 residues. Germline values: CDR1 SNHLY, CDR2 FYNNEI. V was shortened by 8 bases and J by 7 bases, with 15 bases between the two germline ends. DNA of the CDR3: TGTGCCAGCGTTTCGGACGGAGGACAGCCCCAGCATTTT. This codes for CASVSDGGQPQHF. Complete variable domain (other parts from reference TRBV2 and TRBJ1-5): EPEVTQTPSHQVTQMGQEVILRCVPISNHLYFYWYRQILGQKVEFLVSFYNNEISEKSEIFDDQFSVERPDGSNFTLKIRSTKLEDSAMYFCASVSDGGQPQHFGDGTRLSIL.

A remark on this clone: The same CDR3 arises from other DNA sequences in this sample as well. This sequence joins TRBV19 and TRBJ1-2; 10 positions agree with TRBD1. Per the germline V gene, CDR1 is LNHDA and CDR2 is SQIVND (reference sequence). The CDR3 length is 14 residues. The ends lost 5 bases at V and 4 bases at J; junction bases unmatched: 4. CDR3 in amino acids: CASSLDRGSYGYTF. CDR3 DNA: TGTGCCAGTAGTCTGGACAGGGGGTCCTATGGCTACACCTTC. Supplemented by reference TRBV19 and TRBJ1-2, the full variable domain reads DGGITQSPKYLFRKEGQNVTLSCEQNLNHDAMYWYRQDPGQGLRLIYYSQIVNDFQKGDIAEGYSVSREKKESFPLTVTSAQKNPTAFYLCASSLDRGSYGYTFGSGTRLTVV.

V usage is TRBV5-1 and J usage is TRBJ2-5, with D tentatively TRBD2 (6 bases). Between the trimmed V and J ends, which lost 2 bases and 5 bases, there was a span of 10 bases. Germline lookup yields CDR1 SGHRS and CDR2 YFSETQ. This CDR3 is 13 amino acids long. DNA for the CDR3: TGCGCCAGCAGCTTAGGGAGCGGGGAGACCCAGTACTTC. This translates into CASSLGSGETQYF.